These 29 T cell receptor beta chains were all obtained from the same sample, sequenced in a study of T cell responses to AZD1222 COVID-19 vaccine. This table comes from immunoSEQ multiplex PCR, and its TCRdb copy is limited to in-frame clones, with some not included. The table lists approximately 150,000 clones, nearly 90% of them singletons. The material sequenced was peripheral blood, taken 28 days after the second dose of the MenACWY control vaccine. The receptors originated from an adult who received the MenACWY meningococcal vaccine as a control.

This clone was detected once. The chain is built from TRBV11-3 and TRBJ2-3; no clear D. Trimming removed 5 bases at V and 0 bases at J, with 15 bases between. This CDR3 spans 16 amino acids. CDR1 and CDR2 (germline): SGHNT, YENEEA. The CDR3 nucleotides are TGTGCCAGCAGCCCTGATTCCCTGATTAGCACAGATACGCAGTATTTT. It yields the protein CASSPDSLISTDTQYF.

This rearrangement joins TRBV24-1 to TRBJ1-5; unclear D gene. The CDR3 length is 14 residues. Trimming removed 6 bases at V and 1 base at J, with 9 bases between. Germline assignment: CDR1 KGHDR and CDR2 SFDVKD. The CDR3 spells CATSSRLSNQPQHF. The CDR3 DNA reads as TGTGCCACCAGTTCCCGTTTAAGCAATCAGCCCCAGCATTTT.

V and J are TRBV6-5 and TRBJ1-3; D not resolved. In germline, CDR1 is MNHEY, CDR2 SVGAGI. This CDR3 has 15 amino acids. With 5 bases removed from V and 1 base from J, the gap between germline ends came to 12 bases. The CDR3 here is CASSLVGASGNTIYF. The CDR3 DNA follows: TGTGCCAGCAGTCTGGTCGGCGCGTCTGGAAACACCATATATTTT.

The chain has TRBV5-6 and TRBJ1-1; the D is unclear. V lost 1 base, J lost 1 base, and 5 bases lay in between. This CDR3 spans 13 amino acids. Germline V gene data show CDR1 as SGHDT and CDR2 as YYEEEE. The CDR3 region is CASSLPGNTEAFF. The CDR3 DNA is TGTGCCAGCAGCTTGCCAGGGAACACTGAAGCTTTCTTT.

This chain uses TRBV7-2 with TRBJ2-3; 14 bases agree with TRBD2. The germline gives CDR1 SGHTA, CDR2 FQGNSA. The V gene end was trimmed by 4 bases and the J gene end by 1 base; junction bases not matched to a gene: 4. The CDR3 contains 17 residues. The CDR3 DNA is TGTGCCAGCAGCTCCGGGACTAGCGGGAGAGGCACAGATACGCAGTATTTT. This encodes CASSSGTSGRGTDTQYF.

A few counts support this clone. The chain carries TRBV7-2 and TRBJ1-5, with D unclear. Deletions cut 0 bases from V and 7 bases from J, with 7 bases between. Germline values: CDR1 SGHTA, CDR2 FQGNSA. This CDR3 is built from 13 residues. In DNA form, the CDR3 reads TGTGCCAGCAGCTTAGCCGTGGAGCAGCCCCAGCATTTT. It encodes CASSLAVEQPQHF.

This rearrangement joins TRBV30 to TRBJ1-1; D gene unclear. Germline CDR1 is GTSNPN and CDR2 is SVGIG (reference sequence). The CDR3 covers 11 residues. Trimming removed 4 bases from V and 5 bases from J, with 8 bases in between. CDR3 in DNA: TGTGCCTGGAAGTGGGGTACTGAAGCTTTCTTT. This sequence encodes CAWKWGTEAFF.

This rearrangement joins TRBV7-2 to TRBJ2-1; perhaps D is TRBD1 or TRBD2 (5 bases each). This CDR3 has 13 amino acids. CDR1 is SGHTA and CDR2 is FQGNSA in the germline V gene. Trimming pared 4 bases from V and 5 bases from J, leaving 9 bases between. This CDR3 reads CASSSGPNNEQFF. In nucleotides, the CDR3 is TGTGCCAGCAGCTCGGGACCAAACAATGAGCAGTTCTTC.

V usage is TRBV15 and J usage is TRBJ1-4; D is unclear. Trimming removed 0 bases from V and 6 bases from J, with 11 bases in between. This CDR3 comprises 15 residues. Germline V lookup: CDR1 LNHNV, CDR2 YYDKDF (reference sequence). The CDR3 loop is CATSRDPSGDEKLFF. Here the CDR3 DNA reads TGTGCCACCAGCAGAGATCCCTCGGGAGATGAAAAACTGTTTTTT.

The chain has TRBV18 and TRBJ1-1; D gene unclear. This CDR3 is 16 amino acids long. V lost 2 bases and J 0 bases, leaving 13 bases between the germline ends. Germline CDR1 and CDR2: KGHSH and LQKENI. In DNA, the CDR3 is TGTGCCAGCTCACCAAGGCAGGTGTCCATGAACACTGAAGCTTTCTTT. Translation gives CASSPRQVSMNTEAFF.

The gene calls are TRBV20-1 and TRBJ2-7, with 9 bases that match TRBD2. The CDR3 has 15 residues. Germline V CDR1 and CDR2: DFQATT, SNEGSKA (reference sequence). The ends lost 3 bases at V and 6 bases at J; junction bases unmatched: 12. DNA for the CDR3: TGCAGTGCTAGTGTGGCGGGAGGGCCTAAGTCCGAGCAGTACTTC. It translates to CSASVAGGPKSEQYF.

In nucleotides, the CDR3 is TGTGCCAGTAGTATAGCCCCTGCAGGGGCCCAAATCAAGGGCCAGCCCCAGCATTTT. Residues: CASSIAPAGAQIKGQPQHF. This chain uses TRBV19 with TRBJ1-5; the D gene is possibly TRBD1 (6 bases). CDR1 is LNHDA and CDR2 is SQIVND in the germline V gene (reference sequence). CDR3 length equals 19 residues. Trimming shortened V by 1 base and J by 7 bases, and 26 bases separated the two germline ends. The full variable domain, rest sourced from reference TRBV19 and TRBJ1-5, is DGGITQSPKYLFRKEGQNVTLSCEQNLNHDAMYWYRQDPGQGLRLIYYSQIVNDFQKGDIAEGYSVSREKKESFPLTVTSAQKNPTAFYLCASSIAPAGAQIKGQPQHFGDGTRLSIL.

This clone was picked up one time. The V gene is TRBV28, the J gene TRBJ2-1; the match to TRBD2 covers 13 bases. After removal of 5 bases from V and 10 bases from J, the junction contained 8 bases not matched to a gene. This CDR3 is built from 15 residues. Germline V CDR1 and CDR2: MDHEN, SYDVKM. As DNA, the CDR3 is TGTGCCAGCAGTAAAGGACTAGCGGGAGAGCGGGAGCAGTTCTTC. Residues: CASSKGLAGEREQFF.

This chain joins TRBV2 and TRBJ2-1, with TRBD1 matching over 10 bases. The CDR3 loop spans 15 amino acids. Germline values: CDR1 SNHLY, CDR2 FYNNEI. V shed 6 bases and J 4 bases; nucleotides not matched to a gene: 6. The CDR3 is CASRAGTGVYNEQFF. The CDR3 DNA is TGTGCCAGCAGAGCCGGGACAGGGGTTTACAATGAGCAGTTCTTC.

This sequence joins TRBV5-1 and TRBJ1-1; 7 nucleotides align to TRBD1. This CDR3 has 12 residues. Germline-derived CDR1 and CDR2 are SGHRS and YFSETQ. J was trimmed by 11 bases and V by 2 bases; bases with no gene match: 6. CDR3 bases: TGCGCCAGCAGCTTACAGGGGAGAGGGGCTTTCTTT. Translation: CASSLQGRGAFF.

This clone showed up just once. The rearrangement uses TRBV9 and TRBJ1-1; possible D gene TRBD1, 5 bases. V was pared by 4 bases and J by 0 bases, with 13 bases between. This CDR3 is 15 amino acids long. Germline V gene sequence: CDR1 SGDLS, CDR2 YYNGEE. The chain's CDR3 is CASSPRQTVNTEAFF. For the CDR3, the DNA is TGTGCCAGCAGCCCCCGACAGACAGTGAACACTGAAGCTTTCTTT.

This clone was seen just once. The chain is built from TRBV30 and TRBJ2-2; D remains unclear. Germline CDR1 is GTSNPN and CDR2 is SVGIG (reference sequence). This CDR3 region has 14 residues. V was cut by 3 bases and J by 1 base, with 9 bases left in between. The CDR3 nucleotides read TGTGCCTGGAGCCCCGGAGTGAACACCGGGGAGCTGTTTTTT. Its protein is CAWSPGVNTGELFF.

The chain joins TRBV29-1 to TRBJ2-5; no firm D call. Germline V CDR1 and CDR2: SQVTM, ANQGSEA. Trimming took 3 bases from V and 4 from J, leaving 3 bases between them. CDR3 length: 10 residues. The CDR3 nucleotides read TGCAGCGTTGAGTTAGAGACCCAGTACTTC. Its protein product is CSVELETQYF. Combining the CDR3 with reference TRBV29-1 and TRBJ2-5 gives the whole variable domain SAVISQKPSRDICQRGTSLTIQCQVDSQVTMMFWYRQQPGQSLTLIATANQGSEATYESGFVIDKFPISRPNLTFSTLTVSNMSPEDSSIYLCSVELETQYFGPGTRLLVL.

This chain links TRBV19 with TRBJ1-3, with 9 bases aligning to TRBD1. Trimming cost V 3 bases and J 4 bases; bases outside gene matches: 7. The CDR3 sequence is 16 residues long. Germline values: CDR1 LNHDA, CDR2 SQIVND (reference sequence). Here the CDR3 reads CASSILLGQGGNTIYF. Written as DNA, the CDR3 is TGTGCCAGTAGTATCCTCCTGGGACAGGGAGGAAACACCATATATTTT.

The CDR3 DNA is TGCGCCAGCAGTGAGAAGTCCCCTTACCCCTCTAATGAAAAACTGTTTTTT. Its protein is CASSEKSPYPSNEKLFF. The chain links TRBV10-2 to TRBJ1-4; D gene uncertain. CDR3 length: 17 residues. V gave up 2 bases and J gave up 3 bases, with 16 bases separating them. Germline CDR1 reads WSHSY; CDR2 reads SAAADI.

The V gene is TRBV25-1, the J gene TRBJ2-7; D is uncertain. V was pared by 0 bases and J by 2 bases, with 8 bases between. CDR3 length equals 14 residues. Germline V gives CDR1 MGHDK, CDR2 SYGVNS. The chain's CDR3 is CASSEYRSAYEQYF. Written as DNA, the CDR3 is TGTGCCAGCAGTGAATACAGATCCGCCTACGAGCAGTACTTC.

V is TRBV2 and J is TRBJ1-1; no reliable D call. CDR3 length: 14 amino acids. The V and J ends lost 2 bases and 7 bases respectively, with 14 bases between them. Germline CDR1 SNHLY, CDR2 FYNNEI. The CDR3 reads CASSERRRMDEAFF. The DNA for the CDR3 is TGTGCCAGCAGTGAACGTCGAAGAATGGATGAAGCTTTCTTT.

The CDR3 protein is CASSSGDPPGVQPQHF. The CDR3 DNA reads as TGTGCCAGCAGCTCAGGGGACCCACCAGGGGTCCAGCCCCAGCATTTT. The V call is TRBV7-2, the J call TRBJ1-5; D is possibly TRBD1 (6 bases). This CDR3 contains 16 residues. V was pared by 4 bases and J by 7 bases, with 20 bases between. Germline CDR1 reads SGHTA; CDR2 reads FQGNSA.

The rearrangement uses TRBV11-3 and TRBJ2-1; 9 bases agree with TRBD2. V lost 5 bases and J lost 7; bases outside the gene matches: 6. CDR1 is SGHNT and CDR2 is YENEEA in the germline V gene. This CDR3 region has 14 residues. For the CDR3, the DNA is TGTGCCAGCAGCCCGGGACTAGCTGGAAATGAGCAGTTCTTC. Its protein product is CASSPGLAGNEQFF.

The gene calls are TRBV5-5 and TRBJ2-5; the match to TRBD1 covers 9 bases. Per germline, CDR1 SGHKS and CDR2 YYEKEE (reference sequence). This CDR3 region has 15 residues. The V segment lost 4 bases and the J segment 5 bases; nucleotides outside the gene matches: 9. Here the CDR3 reads CASSTEQGAWETQYF. In nucleotides, the CDR3 is TGTGCCAGCAGCACAGAACAGGGGGCTTGGGAGACCCAGTACTTC.

The chain couples TRBV6-1 to TRBJ1-2, with D perhaps matching TRBD1 (5 bases). The length of the CDR3 is 14 residues. Germline V gene data show CDR1 as MNHNS and CDR2 as SASEGT. Trimming took 3 bases from V and 4 from J, leaving 12 bases between them. The CDR3 DNA sequence: TGTGCCAGCAGTGAGGGGACGATGGGCTATGGCTACACCTTC. Translation: CASSEGTMGYGYTF.

This clone was seen a single time. This chain links TRBV7-8 with TRBJ2-3; TRBD1 agrees at 7 bases. Germline CDR1 is SGHVS and CDR2 is FQNEAQ. With V trimmed by 5 bases and J by 0 bases, 8 bases remained unmatched. The CDR3 contains 16 residues. In DNA, the CDR3 is TGTGCCAGCAGCGTACCGGGACAGCAAAGCACAGATACGCAGTATTTT. As protein: CASSVPGQQSTDTQYF.

The DNA for the CDR3 is TGTGCCAGCAGCACGTACTTGAACACTGAAGCTTTCTTT. It codes for CASSTYLNTEAFF. The gene calls are TRBV7-8 and TRBJ1-1; D is undetermined. With 5 bases removed from V and 0 bases from J, the gap between germline ends came to 7 bases. Looked up from germline, CDR1 is SGHVS and CDR2 is FQNEAQ. The CDR3 has 13 amino acids.

This chain links TRBV11-1 with TRBJ1-1; D gene uncertain. V was pared by 5 bases and J by 0 bases, with 13 bases between. The CDR3 sequence is 15 residues long. In germline, CDR1 is SGHAT, CDR2 FQDESV (reference sequence). CDR3 residues: CASSAMMALNTEAFF. Written as DNA, the CDR3 is TGTGCCAGCAGCGCCATGATGGCATTGAACACTGAAGCTTTCTTT.